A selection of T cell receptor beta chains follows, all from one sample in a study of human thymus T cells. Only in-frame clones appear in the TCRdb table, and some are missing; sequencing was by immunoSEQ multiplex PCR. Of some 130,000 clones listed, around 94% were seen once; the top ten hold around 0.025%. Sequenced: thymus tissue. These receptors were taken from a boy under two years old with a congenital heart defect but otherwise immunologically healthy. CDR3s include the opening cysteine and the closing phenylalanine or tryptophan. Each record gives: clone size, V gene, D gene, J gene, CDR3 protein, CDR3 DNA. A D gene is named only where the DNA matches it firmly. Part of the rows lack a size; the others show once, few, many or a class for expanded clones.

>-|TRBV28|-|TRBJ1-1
CASSSSGDTEAFF
TGTGCCAGCAGTTCCTCGGGGGACACTGAAGCTTTCTTT
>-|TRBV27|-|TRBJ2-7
CASSLKFPGRISYEQYF
TGTGCCAGCAGTTTAAAGTTCCCGGGACGGATCTCCTACGAGCAGTACTTC
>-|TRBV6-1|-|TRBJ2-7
CASSELELVISYEQYF
TGTGCCAGCAGTGAACTAGAACTCGTGATCTCCTACGAGCAGTACTTC
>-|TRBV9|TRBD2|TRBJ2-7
CASSVGEAGGSSYEQYF
TGTGCCAGCAGCGTAGGCGAGGCGGGGGGGAGCTCCTACGAGCAGTACTTC
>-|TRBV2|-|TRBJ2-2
CASRPTGPGELFF
TGTGCCAGCAGACCAACAGGGCCCGGGGAGCTGTTTTTT
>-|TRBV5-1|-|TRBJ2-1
CASSFGGGNEQFF
TGCGCCAGCAGCTTTGGAGGTGGGAATGAGCAGTTCTTC
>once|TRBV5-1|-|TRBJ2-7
CASSLVFGETYEQYF
TGCGCCAGCAGCTTGGTTTTCGGCGAAACCTACGAGCAGTACTTC
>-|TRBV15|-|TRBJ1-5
CATSRDRDPSNQPQHF
TGTGCCACCAGCAGAGACCGGGACCCAAGCAATCAGCCCCAGCATTTT
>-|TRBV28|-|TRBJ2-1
CASSWRNEQFF
TGTGCCAGCAGTTGGAGGAATGAGCAGTTCTTC
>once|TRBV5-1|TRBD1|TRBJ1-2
CASSLVAGQGGGYTF
TGCGCCAGCAGCTTGGTCGCGGGACAGGGAGGTGGCTACACCTTC
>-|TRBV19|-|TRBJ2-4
CASSGAEAKNIQYF
TGTGCCAGTAGTGGAGCAGAAGCCAAAAACATTCAGTACTTC
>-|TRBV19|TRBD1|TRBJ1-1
CASTHRDREGEAFF
TGTGCCAGTACCCACCGGGACAGGGAGGGTGAAGCTTTCTTT
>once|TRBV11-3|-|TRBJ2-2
CASSRDGLTHGELFF
TGTGCCAGCAGCCGAGACGGTCTTACGCACGGGGAGCTGTTTTTT
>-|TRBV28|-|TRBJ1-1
CASSLVGLSGTEAFF
TGTGCCAGCAGTTTAGTAGGTCTCTCAGGGACTGAAGCTTTCTTT
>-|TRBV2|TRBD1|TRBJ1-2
CASSVRQGVPMDGYTF
TGTGCCAGCAGTGTTCGCCAGGGGGTCCCAATGGATGGCTACACCTTC
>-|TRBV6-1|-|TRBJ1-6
CASGRGRFDSPLHF
TGTGCCAGCGGGAGGGGTCGTTTCGATTCACCCCTCCACTTT
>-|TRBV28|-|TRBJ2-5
CASSVGVDQETQYF
TGTGCCAGCAGCGTCGGGGTGGACCAAGAGACCCAGTACTTC
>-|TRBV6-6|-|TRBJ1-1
CASRLQTLEAFF
TGTGCCAGCAGATTACAGACTCTTGAAGCTTTCTTT
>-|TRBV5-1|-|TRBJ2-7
CASSHKSSYEQYF
TGTGCCAGCAGCCATAAATCAAGCTACGAGCAGTACTTC
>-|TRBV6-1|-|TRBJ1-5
CASKDGGQPQHF
TGTGCCAGCAAAGACGGGGGTCAGCCCCAGCATTTT
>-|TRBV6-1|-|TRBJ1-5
CASNRGDSYQPQHF
TGTGCCAGCAATAGGGGGGACTCTTATCAGCCCCAGCATTTT
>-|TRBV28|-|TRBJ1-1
CASSPRRRGSNTEAFF
TGTGCCAGCAGTCCAAGGAGAAGGGGGTCAAACACTGAAGCTTTCTTT
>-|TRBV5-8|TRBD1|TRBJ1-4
CASKGPDRGNEKLFF
TGTGCCAGCAAGGGACCTGACAGGGGTAATGAAAAACTGTTTTTT
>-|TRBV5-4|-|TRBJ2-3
CASSLDRVGTDTQYF
TGTGCCAGCAGCTTGGACAGGGTGGGAACAGATACGCAGTATTTT
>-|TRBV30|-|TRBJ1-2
CAWSGPGYLLDYGYTF
TGTGCCTGGAGTGGGCCAGGATACCTTTTGGACTATGGCTACACCTTC
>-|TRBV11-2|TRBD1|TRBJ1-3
CASSLETGSSGNTIYF
TGTGCCAGCAGCTTGGAGACAGGGTCCTCTGGAAACACCATATATTTT
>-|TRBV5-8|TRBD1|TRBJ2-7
CASSLPSHGTGIFEQYF
TGTGCCAGCAGCTTGCCTTCCCACGGGACAGGGATCTTCGAGCAGTACTTC
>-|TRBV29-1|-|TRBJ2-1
CSVPDPSSYNEQFF
TGCAGCGTTCCGGACCCCAGCTCCTACAATGAGCAGTTCTTC
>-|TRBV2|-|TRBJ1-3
CASASRVGSGNTIYF
TGTGCCAGTGCGAGTAGGGTGGGCTCTGGAAACACCATATATTTT
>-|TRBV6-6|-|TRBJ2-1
CASSTLGRGNEQFF
TGTGCCAGCAGTACCCTGGGCCGAGGGAATGAGCAGTTCTTC
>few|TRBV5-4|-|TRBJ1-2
CASSLGGQRSYTF
TGTGCCAGCAGCTTGGGTGGCCAGCGAAGCTACACCTTC
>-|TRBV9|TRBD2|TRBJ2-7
CASSPGGAHYEQYF
TGTGCCAGCAGCCCCGGGGGGGCCCATTACGAGCAGTACTTC
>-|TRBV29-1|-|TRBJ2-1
CSVEGVAVSSYNEQFF
TGCAGCGTTGAGGGTGTGGCGGTAAGCTCCTACAATGAGCAGTTCTTC
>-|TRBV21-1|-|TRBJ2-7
CASSKSPQWGETGEQYF
TGTGCCAGCAGCAAAAGCCCACAGTGGGGGGAAACTGGCGAGCAGTACTTC
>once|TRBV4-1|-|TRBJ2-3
CASSQEPHGADTQYF
TGCGCCAGCAGCCAAGAGCCCCATGGGGCAGATACGCAGTATTTT
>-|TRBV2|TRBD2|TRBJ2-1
CASSETPELAGETEQFF
TGTGCCAGCAGTGAAACACCAGAATTAGCGGGGGAAACTGAGCAGTTCTTC
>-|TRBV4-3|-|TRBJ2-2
CASSQEEGNTGELFF
TGCGCCAGCAGCCAAGAGGAGGGGAACACCGGGGAGCTGTTTTTT
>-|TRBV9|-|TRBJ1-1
CASSVGPGATWGTEAFF
TGTGCCAGCAGCGTAGGTCCGGGGGCCACCTGGGGCACTGAAGCTTTCTTT
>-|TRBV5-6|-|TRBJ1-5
CASSLDNQPQHF
TGTGCCAGCAGCTTGGACAATCAGCCCCAGCATTTT
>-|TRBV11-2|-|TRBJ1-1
CARGPTEAFF
TGTGCCCGAGGGCCCACTGAAGCTTTCTTT
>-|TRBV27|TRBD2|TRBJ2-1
CASRARGGSSYNEQFF
TGTGCCAGCAGAGCCCGGGGGGGAAGCTCCTACAATGAGCAGTTCTTC
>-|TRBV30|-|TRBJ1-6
CAWVPRVPLDSPLHF
TGTGCCTGGGTGCCCAGGGTCCCTTTAGATTCACCCCTCCACTTT
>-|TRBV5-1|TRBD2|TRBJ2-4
CASSLNPGTSGDGAKNIQYF
TGCGCCAGCAGCTTAAACCCCGGGACTAGCGGGGACGGGGCCAAAAACATTCAGTACTTC
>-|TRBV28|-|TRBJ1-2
CASSLWRTIDGYTF
TGTGCCAGCAGTTTATGGAGGACAATCGATGGCTACACCTTC
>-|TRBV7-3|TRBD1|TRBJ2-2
CASSLYLRQGGDTGELFF
TGTGCCAGCAGCCTATACCTGCGACAGGGGGGCGACACCGGGGAGCTGTTTTTT
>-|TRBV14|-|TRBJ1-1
CASSQEWKRGTEAFF
TGTGCCAGCAGCCAAGAATGGAAAAGGGGTACTGAAGCTTTCTTT
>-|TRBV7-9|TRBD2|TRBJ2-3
CASSFLAGEPKLEYF
TGTGCCAGCAGCTTTCTAGCGGGGGAGCCTAAACTGGAGTATTTT
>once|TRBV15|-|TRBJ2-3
CAAKGNTDTQYF
TGTGCTGCGAAGGGCAACACAGATACGCAGTATTTT
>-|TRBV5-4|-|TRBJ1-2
CASSLARFRNRHYGYTF
TGTGCCAGCAGCTTGGCCCGGTTTCGGAACAGACACTATGGCTACACCTTC
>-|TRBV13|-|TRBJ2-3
CASSLGGRAVTQYF
TGTGCCAGCAGCTTAGGGGGACGGGCCGTTACGCAGTATTTT